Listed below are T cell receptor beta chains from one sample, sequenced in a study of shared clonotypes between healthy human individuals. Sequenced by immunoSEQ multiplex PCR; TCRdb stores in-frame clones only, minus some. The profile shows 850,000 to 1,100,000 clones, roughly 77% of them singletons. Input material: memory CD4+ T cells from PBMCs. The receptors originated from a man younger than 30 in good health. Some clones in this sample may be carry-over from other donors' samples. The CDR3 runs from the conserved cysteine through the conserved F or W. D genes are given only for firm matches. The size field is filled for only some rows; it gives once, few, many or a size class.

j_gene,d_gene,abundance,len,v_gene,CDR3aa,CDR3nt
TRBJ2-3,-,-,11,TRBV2,CASSVIDTQYF,TGTGCCAGCAGTGTCATAGATACGCAGTATTTT
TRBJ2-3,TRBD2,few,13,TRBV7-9,CASSSRLADTQYF,TGTGCCAGCAGCTCCCGACTAGCGGATACGCAGTATTTT
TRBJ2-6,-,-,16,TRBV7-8,CASSLAEVSGANVLTF,TGTGCCAGCAGCTTAGCGGAGGTCTCTGGGGCCAACGTCCTGACTTTC
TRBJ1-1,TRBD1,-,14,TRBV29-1,CSVEVRGLHTEAFF,TGCAGCGTTGAAGTCAGGGGGTTGCACACTGAAGCTTTCTTT
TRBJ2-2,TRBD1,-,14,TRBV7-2,CASSRDRAPGELFF,TGTGCCAGCAGCCGGGACAGAGCCCCCGGGGAGCTGTTTTTT
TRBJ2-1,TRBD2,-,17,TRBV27,CASSWPILAGGPGQQFF,TGTGCCAGCAGTTGGCCCATACTAGCGGGAGGACCAGGGCAGCAGTTCTTC
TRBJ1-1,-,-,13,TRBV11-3,CASSLGQNTEAFF,TGTGCCAGCAGCTTGGGGCAGAACACTGAAGCTTTCTTT
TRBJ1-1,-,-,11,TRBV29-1,CSVRLNTEAFF,TGCAGCGTTAGGTTGAACACTGAAGCTTTCTTT
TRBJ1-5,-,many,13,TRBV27,CASSPGLLQPQHF,TGTGCCAGCAGTCCGGGGCTTTTGCAGCCCCAGCATTTT
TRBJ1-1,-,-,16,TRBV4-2,CASSQDKGGARAEAFF,TGTGCCAGCAGCCAAGATAAGGGAGGGGCGAGGGCTGAAGCTTTCTTT
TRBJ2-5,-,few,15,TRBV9,CASSVGDPRGETQYF,TGTGCCAGCAGCGTGGGGGACCCGCGGGGCGAGACCCAGTACTTC
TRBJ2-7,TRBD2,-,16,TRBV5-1,CASSLAAGGRSDEQYF,TGCGCCAGCAGCTTGGCCGCGGGGGGGCGCTCGGACGAGCAGTACTTC
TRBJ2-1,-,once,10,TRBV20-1,CSARMAEQFF,TGCAGTGCTAGGATGGCTGAACAGTTCTTC
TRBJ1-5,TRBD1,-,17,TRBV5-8,CASSFYRGQGSNQPQHF,TGTGCCAGCAGCTTTTACAGGGGGCAGGGTAGCAATCAGCCCCAGCATTTT
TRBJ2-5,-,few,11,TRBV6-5,CASRDFETQYF,TGTGCCAGCAGGGATTTTGAGACCCAGTACTTC
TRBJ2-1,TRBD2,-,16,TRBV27,CASSLPAGVSVNEQFF,TGTGCCAGCAGTTTACCAGCGGGAGTAAGTGTCAATGAGCAGTTCTTC
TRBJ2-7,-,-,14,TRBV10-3,CAISEGARIYEQYF,TGTGCCATCAGTGAGGGTGCTCGTATCTACGAGCAGTACTTC
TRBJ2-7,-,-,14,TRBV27,CASSRRRDDYEQYF,TGTGCCAGCAGTCGCCGACGGGACGACTACGAGCAGTACTTC
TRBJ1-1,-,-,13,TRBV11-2,CASSLSLGSEAFF,TGTGCCAGCAGCTTATCCTTAGGGTCTGAAGCTTTCTTT
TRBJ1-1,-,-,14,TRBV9,CASSPEGGRTEAFF,TGTGCCAGCAGCCCCGAAGGGGGGCGCACTGAAGCTTTCTTT
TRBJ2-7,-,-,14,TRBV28,CASSSPGPTYEQYF,TGTGCCAGCAGTTCTCCGGGGCCCACTTACGAGCAGTACTTC
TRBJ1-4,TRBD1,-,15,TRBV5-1,CASSTGDSSNEKLFF,TGCGCCAGCAGCACCGGGGACAGTTCTAATGAAAAACTGTTTTTT
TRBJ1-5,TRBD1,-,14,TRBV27,CASSPQDRWGPQHF,TGTGCCAGCAGTCCTCAGGACAGGTGGGGGCCCCAGCATTTT
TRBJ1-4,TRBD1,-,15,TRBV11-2,CASSILGQLDEKLFF,TGTGCCAGCAGCATTCTGGGACAGTTAGATGAAAAACTGTTTTTT
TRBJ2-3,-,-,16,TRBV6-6,CASSYSRIPGRDTQYF,TGTGCCAGCAGTTACTCGAGGATACCGGGGCGAGATACGCAGTATTTT
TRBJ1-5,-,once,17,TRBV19,CASSIDLFGAINQPQHF,TGTGCCAGTAGTATAGATCTATTCGGGGCCATTAATCAGCCCCAGCATTTT